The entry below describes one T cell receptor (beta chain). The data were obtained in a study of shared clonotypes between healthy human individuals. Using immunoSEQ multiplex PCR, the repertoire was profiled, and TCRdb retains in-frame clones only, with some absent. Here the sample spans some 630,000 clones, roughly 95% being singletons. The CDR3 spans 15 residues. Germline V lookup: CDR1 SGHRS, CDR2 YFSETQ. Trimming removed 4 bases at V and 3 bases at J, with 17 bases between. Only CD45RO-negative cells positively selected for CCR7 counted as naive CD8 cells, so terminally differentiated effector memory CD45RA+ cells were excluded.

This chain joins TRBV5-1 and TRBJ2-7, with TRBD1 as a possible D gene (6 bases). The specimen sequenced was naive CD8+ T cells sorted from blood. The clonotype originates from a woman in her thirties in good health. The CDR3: CASSRQVNRDYEQYF. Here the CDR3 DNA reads TGCGCCAGCAGCCGACAGGTAAACCGGGACTACGAGCAGTACTTC. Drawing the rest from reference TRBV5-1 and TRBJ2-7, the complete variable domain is KAGVTQTPRYLIKTRGQQVTLSCSPISGHRSVSWYQQTPGQGLQFLFEYFSETQRNKGNFPGRFSGRQFSNSRSEMNVSTLELGDSALYLCASSRQVNRDYEQYFGPGTRLTVT.